The next 27 T cell receptor beta chains were all read from a single sample in a study of CD8 T cells in ankylosing spondylitis. TCRdb reanalysed the 5' RACE reads using MiXCR and keeps one entry per CDR3 protein. The sample includes roughly 280,000 distinct CDR3 sequences, around 20% of them seen just once. Source material: blood, either unsorted or a sorted T cell fraction (not recorded which). These receptors were obtained from a male donor with ankylosing spondylitis or in good health (not recorded which).

V usage is TRBV7-8 and J usage is TRBJ1-2; 8 bases are shared with TRBD1. The trim removed 1 base at V and 5 bases at J, leaving 6 bases unmatched. The CDR3 runs to 15 residues. Germline CDR1 and CDR2: SGHVS and FQNEAQ. The CDR3 is CASSLGDRRGYGYTF. The CDR3, as DNA: TGTGCCAGCAGCTTAGGGGACAGGCGGGGGTATGGCTACACCTTC. Full variable domain (remainder filled in from reference TRBV7-8 and TRBJ1-2): GAGVSQSPRYKVAKRGQDVALRCDPISGHVSLFWYQQALGQGPEFLTYFQNEAQLDKSGLPSDRFFAERPEGSVSTLKIQRTQQEDSAVYLCASSLGDRRGYGYTFGSGTRLTVV.

Details on this clonotype: At one end, the junction sequence differs from germline, possibly due to a read error. The chain couples TRBV12-3 or TRBV12-4 to TRBJ1-1; tentative D call: TRBD1 (6 bases). The CDR3 has 14 residues. The CDR3 spells CASSLLEGGAEDFF. The CDR3 coding sequence is TGTGCCAGCAGTTTGTTAGAAGGGGGTGCTGAAGATTTCTTT.

This clonotype came up many times. This chain connects TRBV5-1 to TRBJ1-1; D gene uncertain. CDR3 length equals 15 residues. Germline values: CDR1 SGHRS, CDR2 YFSETQ. The V and J ends lost 0 bases and 0 bases respectively, with 9 bases between them. The CDR3 DNA follows: TGCGCCAGCAGCTTGGTGTCTGCCATGAACACTGAAGCTTTCTTT. Translated, it gives CASSLVSAMNTEAFF.

The chain links TRBV20-1 to TRBJ1-1; D call uncertain. This CDR3 has 11 amino acids. V shed 6 bases and J shed 2 bases, with 7 bases lying between them. Germline lookup yields CDR1 DFQATT and CDR2 SNEGSKA (reference sequence). This CDR3 reads CSAAFNTEAFF. The DNA of the CDR3 is TGCAGTGCAGCATTTAACACTGAAGCTTTCTTT.

This clonotype was seen a handful of times. The chain carries TRBV18 and TRBJ1-1, with D uncertain. Trimming left V 6 bases short and J 6 bases short, with 8 bases between. The CDR3 is made up of 11 amino acids. CDR1 is KGHSH, CDR2 LQKENI, per germline. In nucleotides, the CDR3 is TGTGCCAGCTCCCGCGGGCCTGAAGCTTTCTTT. Its translation: CASSRGPEAFF.

With regard to this clonotype: An end of the junction differs from the germline gene, which may be a read error. V is TRBV28 and J is TRBJ2-5; D call uncertain. The germline gives CDR1 MDHEN, CDR2 SYDVKM. The CDR3 sequence is 13 residues long. The CDR3 spells CASSPVQQGTQYF. The CDR3 DNA reads as TGTGCCAGCAGTCCTGTGCAACAAGGGACCCAGTACTTC.

This clonotype was detected a few times. The chain has TRBV6-5 and TRBJ1-2, with 8 bases matching TRBD1. The CDR3 runs 14 residues. V trimming: 2 bases; J trimming: 5 bases; junction bases outside the gene matches: 4. From germline, CDR1 is MNHEY and CDR2 SVGAGI. DNA for the CDR3: TGTGCCAGCAGTTACGGTGACAGGGGATATGGCTACACCTTC. Encoded protein: CASSYGDRGYGYTF.

The genes are TRBV20-1 and TRBJ1-4; D is possibly TRBD1 (6 bases). CDR3 length: 14 residues. V was shortened by 6 bases and J by 0 bases, with 11 bases between the two germline ends. Germline lookup yields CDR1 DFQATT and CDR2 SNEGSKA (reference sequence). The CDR3 region has the DNA TGCAGTGCCACAGGGAGGGCAACTAATGAAAAACTGTTTTTT. Residues: CSATGRATNEKLFF.

This clonotype was counted a few times. The chain combines TRBV20-1 with TRBJ2-3, with D perhaps being TRBD1 or TRBD2 (5 bases each). The CDR3 is made up of 16 amino acids. V was trimmed by 0 bases and J by 2 bases, leaving 15 bases between them. From germline, CDR1 is DFQATT and CDR2 SNEGSKA (reference sequence). The CDR3 spells CSARDRGSSFTDTQYF. The CDR3 bases are TGCAGTGCTAGAGATCGGGGCAGCTCATTCACAGATACGCAGTATTTT.

As concerns this clonotype: Just one base apart from a much larger clone, this may be a read error. The chain combines TRBV5-1 with TRBJ1-2; maybe TRBD1 (6 bases). Germline lookup yields CDR1 SGHRS and CDR2 YFSETQ. The CDR3 covers 14 residues. The CDR3 DNA reads as TGCGCCAGCAGCCTGTTGCAGGGGTCCAATGGCTACATCTTC. The encoded protein is CASSLLQGSNGYIF.

This clonotype was counted between two and nine times. This chain connects TRBV25-1 to TRBJ2-1; weak D call: TRBD1 (6 bases). The germline gives CDR1 MGHDK, CDR2 SYGVNS. CDR3 length: 14 residues. The V gene lost 1 base and the J gene lost 6 bases, with 10 bases spanning the gap. The CDR3 DNA is TGTGCCAGCAGTGAATCCGGACAGATCAATGAGCAGTTCTTC. Its protein product is CASSESGQINEQFF.

The chain couples TRBV12-3 or TRBV12-4 to TRBJ1-2, with D unresolved. The V end lost 5 bases, the J end lost 0 bases, and 7 bases lay between the germline ends. This CDR3 comprises 13 residues. The CDR3 is CASSLDPNYGYTF. CDR3 bases: TGTGCCAGCAGTCTCGACCCTAACTATGGCTACACCTTC.

V usage is TRBV5-1 and J usage is TRBJ2-3; a weak D match, TRBD1 (6 bases). Per germline, CDR1 SGHRS and CDR2 YFSETQ. The length of the CDR3 is 13 residues. The V end was cut by 4 bases, the J end by 5 bases, with 11 bases between. CDR3 sequence reads: CASSPGAIDTQYF. The CDR3 coding sequence is TGCGCCAGCAGCCCAGGGGCCATAGATACGCAGTATTTT. Drawing the rest from reference TRBV5-1 and TRBJ2-3, the complete variable domain is KAGVTQTPRYLIKTRGQQVTLSCSPISGHRSVSWYQQTPGQGLQFLFEYFSETQRNKGNFPGRFSGRQFSNSRSEMNVSTLELGDSALYLCASSPGAIDTQYFGPGTRLTVL.

This chain links TRBV20-1 with TRBJ1-4; 8 bases line up with TRBD1. The CDR3 runs 13 residues. V lost 6 bases to trimming and J lost 3 bases; unmatched junction nucleotides: 3. Germline CDR1 reads DFQATT; CDR2 reads SNEGSKA (reference sequence). The CDR3 coding sequence is TGCAGTGCAAACAGGGGGTCTAATGAAAAACTGTTTTTT. This translates into CSANRGSNEKLFF.

This clonotype came up many times. Written as DNA, the CDR3 is TGCAGTGCTAGTTATCCTGGGACAGGGCCTTACAATGAGCAGTTCTTC. Encoded protein: CSASYPGTGPYNEQFF. The V call is TRBV20-1, the J call TRBJ2-1; TRBD1 matches 9 bases. There are 16 residues in the CDR3. Looked up from germline, CDR1 is DFQATT and CDR2 is SNEGSKA (reference sequence). V dropped 3 bases and J dropped 4; count of bases not matched to a gene: 10.

The rearrangement uses TRBV7-6 and TRBJ1-1; D might be TRBD1 (6 bases). Per the germline V gene, CDR1 is SGHVS and CDR2 is FNYEAQ. The CDR3 is 14 residues long. V shed 5 bases and J shed 6 bases, with 16 bases lying between them. CDR3 loop: CASSASTGLAEAFF. CDR3 bases: TGTGCCAGCAGCGCCTCGACAGGTCTGGCTGAAGCTTTCTTT.

The J gene is TRBJ1-2, the V gene TRBV11-2, with D perhaps matching TRBD1 (5 bases). The germline V gene encodes CDR1 SGHAT and CDR2 FQNNGV. Trimming shortened V by 2 bases and J by 11 bases, and 9 bases separated the two germline ends. The CDR3 is 11 amino acids. The CDR3 is CASSLWGGYTF. The CDR3 DNA sequence: TGTGCCAGCAGCTTATGGGGGGGGTACACCTTC.

This clonotype was seen more than once but under ten times. The chain is built from TRBV5-1 and TRBJ1-2; D perhaps matches TRBD1 (6 bases). The CDR3 has 15 residues. V dropped 6 bases and J dropped 6 bases, with 21 bases sitting between them. CDR1 is SGHRS and CDR2 is YFSETQ in the germline V gene. CDR3 sequence: CASMSGGTVSDGYTF. The CDR3 nucleotides read TGCGCCAGCATGAGCGGGGGCACAGTGTCGGATGGCTACACCTTC.

The chain joins TRBV2 to TRBJ2-7; 11 bases fit TRBD1. The CDR3 is made up of 14 amino acids. V shed 5 bases, J shed 6 bases, and the junction held 6 bases outside the gene matches. The germline V gene encodes CDR1 SNHLY and CDR2 FYNNEI. As DNA, the CDR3 is TGTGCCAGCAGTCCACGGACAGGGGGCGGCGAGCAGTACGTC. Translating gives CASSPRTGGGEQYV.

The chain is built from TRBV5-1 and TRBJ2-3, with D possibly being TRBD2 (5 bases). The CDR3 is 13 amino acids. The V end was cut by 0 bases, the J end by 6 bases, with 8 bases between. From germline, CDR1 is SGHRS and CDR2 YFSETQ. CDR3 protein: CASSLAGFDTQYF. Here the CDR3 DNA reads TGCGCCAGCAGCTTGGCGGGATTTGATACGCAGTATTTT.

J is TRBJ2-3 and V is TRBV6-2 or TRBV6-3, with 8 bases fitting TRBD2. CDR3 length: 16 amino acids. J gave up 3 bases and V 4 bases, and 9 bases lay outside the gene matches. Germline assignment: CDR1 MNHEY and CDR2 SVGEGT. CDR3: CASSSPTAGATDTQYF. The CDR3 coding sequence is TGTGCCAGCAGTTCCCCTACAGCGGGGGCTACAGATACGCAGTATTTT.

This clonotype was found many times. The genes are TRBV20-1 and TRBJ2-3; D unresolved. Germline loops: CDR1 DFQATT, CDR2 SNEGSKA (reference sequence). This CDR3 has 11 amino acids. Between the trimmed V and J ends, which lost 5 bases and 1 base, there was a span of 4 bases. CDR3 DNA: TGCAGTGCTTGGGGCACAGATACGCAGTATTTT. Residues: CSAWGTDTQYF.

This clonotype has a count of ten or more. The genes are TRBV5-1 and TRBJ2-1, with D unresolved. Germline V gene lookup returns CDR1 SGHRS and CDR2 YFSETQ. CDR3 length: 13 residues. V was pared by 3 bases and J by 5 bases, with 9 bases between. The CDR3 sequence: CASSSLRDNEQFF. CDR3 coding DNA: TGCGCCAGCAGCTCCCTCCGGGACAATGAGCAGTTCTTC.

The chain carries TRBV20-1 and TRBJ1-1; no clear D. V was trimmed by 1 base and J by 4 bases, leaving 10 bases between them. This CDR3 region has 13 residues. The germline CDR1 and CDR2 sequences are DFQATT and SNEGSKA (reference sequence). CDR3 region: CSARGYLATEAFF. The CDR3 nucleotides read TGCAGTGCTAGAGGGTACCTTGCCACTGAAGCTTTCTTT.

In this sample, this clonotype turned up a few times. This rearrangement joins TRBV29-1 to TRBJ2-1; TRBD1 might be the D (6 bases). This CDR3 spans 15 amino acids. Germline CDR1 and CDR2: SQVTM and ANQGSEA. The V end was cut by 0 bases, the J end by 8 bases, with 17 bases between. Here the CDR3 DNA reads TGCAGCGTTGAAGATCTTGTCCGGGGACACTATGAGCAGTTCTTC. This translates into CSVEDLVRGHYEQFF.

The V and J genes are TRBV6-1 and TRBJ2-7; 11 bases match TRBD1. Unmatched junction bases numbered 6, after V lost 5 bases and J lost 3 bases. This CDR3 contains 15 residues. Per the germline V gene, CDR1 is MNHNS and CDR2 is SASEGT. The CDR3 reads CASSMGGTGGYEQYV. In nucleotides, the CDR3 is TGTGCCAGCAGTATGGGAGGGACAGGGGGCTACGAGCAGTACGTC.

This sequence joins TRBV28 and TRBJ1-5; D is perhaps TRBD1 (6 bases). CDR3 length: 17 residues. Per the germline V gene, CDR1 is MDHEN and CDR2 is SYDVKM. V was pared by 5 bases and J by 1 base, with 18 bases between. CDR3 coding DNA: TGTGCCAGCAGTAGCTCCGGGACAAAGAGGAGCAATCAGCCCCAGCATTTT. Its translation: CASSSSGTKRSNQPQHF.